Presented here are 18 T cell receptor beta chains from one specimen sequenced in a study of blood T cell repertoires in COVID-19. Produced via immunoSEQ multiplex PCR; TCRdb's table is partial and in-frame only. Here the sample spans fewer than 80,000 clones, roughly 88% being singletons. The sample taken for sequencing was peripheral blood. The receptors derive from a man aged 25-45 years with acute or convalescent COVID-19.

This chain uses TRBV6-5 with TRBJ1-1; TRBD1 might be the D (5 bases). V lost 10 bases and J 6 bases, leaving 18 bases between the germline ends. Germline V gene data show CDR1 as MNHEY and CDR2 as SVGAGI. The CDR3 covers 13 residues. DNA for the CDR3: TGTGCCATTAGGGGTGGCGGGATGGCTGAAGCTTTCTTT. Residues: CAIRGGGMAEAFF.

The chain uses TRBV7-6 and TRBJ2-3; 7 bases match TRBD2. The CDR3 sequence is 15 residues long. Germline V gene sequence: CDR1 SGHVS, CDR2 FNYEAQ. Unmatched junction bases numbered 6, after V lost 5 bases and J lost 1 base. Written as DNA, the CDR3 is TGTGCCAGCAGCCCCGGACTAGTAGGCACAGATACGCAGTATTTT. It specifies CASSPGLVGTDTQYF.

This rearrangement joins TRBV7-2 to TRBJ2-7; 8 bases agree with TRBD2. The CDR3 is made up of 15 amino acids. The ends lost 5 bases at V and 5 bases at J; junction bases unmatched: 11. From germline, CDR1 is SGHTA and CDR2 FQGNSA. The CDR3 spells CASSHGGGGINEQYF. CDR3 sequence (DNA): TGTGCCAGCAGCCACGGGGGGGGAGGTATAAACGAGCAGTACTTC.

The rearrangement links TRBV4-1 to TRBJ1-6, with 10 bases aligning to TRBD1. The CDR3 spans 16 residues. The V segment lost 0 bases and the J segment 10 bases; nucleotides outside the gene matches: 6. The V gene's germline CDR1 is MGHRA and CDR2 YSYEKL. The CDR3 is CASSQDSGTGASPLHF. The CDR3 bases are TGCGCCAGCAGCCAAGATAGCGGGACAGGGGCCTCACCCCTCCACTTT.

The J gene is TRBJ1-2, the V gene TRBV9; 11 nucleotides match TRBD1. V lost 1 base and J lost 8; bases outside the gene matches: 10. The CDR3 is 16 residues long. CDR1 is SGDLS, CDR2 YYNGEE, per germline. In nucleotides, the CDR3 is TGTGCCAGCAGCGTACGGACAGGGGGCAGCTTGGAGGGCTACACCTTC. It specifies CASSVRTGGSLEGYTF.

DNA of the CDR3: TGCGCCAGCAGCCGAGACGGGACAGGCGGCACTGAAGCTTTCTTT. Its protein product is CASSRDGTGGTEAFF. The V gene is TRBV5-1, the J gene TRBJ1-1, with TRBD1 identical over 8 bases. Per germline, CDR1 SGHRS and CDR2 YFSETQ. With 4 bases clipped from V and 4 bases from J, the junction kept 9 bases outside the gene matches. The CDR3 has 15 amino acids.

The rearrangement uses TRBV10-2 and TRBJ1-6, with 7 nucleotides matching TRBD1. The germline gives CDR1 WSHSY, CDR2 SAAADI. The ends lost 5 bases at V and 8 bases at J; junction bases unmatched: 6. The length of the CDR3 is 14 residues. The CDR3 sequence is CASSTGTVYSPLHF. Here the CDR3 DNA reads TGCGCCAGCAGTACTGGGACAGTTTATTCACCCCTCCACTTT.

CDR3: CASMDRDDQPQHF. The CDR3 DNA reads TGTGCCAGTATGGACAGGGACGATCAGCCCCAGCATTTT. This chain links TRBV6-6 with TRBJ1-5, with 8 nucleotides matching TRBD1. Germline V gene lookup returns CDR1 MNHNY and CDR2 SVGAGI (reference sequence). The CDR3 is 13 residues long. Unmatched junction bases numbered 6, after V lost 9 bases and J lost 5 bases.

The chain uses TRBV5-8 and TRBJ2-5; 8 nucleotides agree with TRBD1. The CDR3 loop spans 14 amino acids. V was pared by 4 bases and J by 4 bases, with 6 bases of the junction left unmatched. Germline loops: CDR1 SGHTS, CDR2 YDEGEE. In nucleotides, the CDR3 is TGTGCCAGCAGCCTTGGGACAGGACGAGAGACCCAGTACTTC. Translation gives CASSLGTGRETQYF. The full variable domain, its missing parts supplied by reference TRBV5-8 and TRBJ2-5, is EAGVTQSPTHLIKTRGQQATLRCSPISGHTSVYWYQQALGLGLQFLLWYDEGEERNRGNFPPRFSGRQFPNYSSELNVNALELEDSALYLCASSLGTGRETQYFGPGTRLLVL.

The V call is TRBV28, the J call TRBJ1-2; maybe TRBD1 (5 bases). CDR3 size: 14 residues. The V and J ends lost 2 bases and 4 bases respectively, with 11 bases between them. The germline V gene encodes CDR1 MDHEN and CDR2 SYDVKM. The CDR3 DNA reads as TGTGCCAGCAGTTTAATTGAACAGGCCTATGGCTACACCTTC. Protein sequence: CASSLIEQAYGYTF.

The V gene is TRBV4-3, the J gene TRBJ1-6; the D gene is possibly TRBD1 (6 bases). CDR3 size: 16 residues. The ends were cut back, 1 base at V and 4 bases at J, with 11 bases in the middle. Germline loops: CDR1 LGHNA, CDR2 YSLEER. In DNA form, the CDR3 reads TGCGCCAGCAGCCAAGTAGGGGGGGCATATAATTCACCCCTCCACTTT. Translating it yields CASSQVGGAYNSPLHF.

The chain uses TRBV7-2 and TRBJ1-4; D may be TRBD1 (5 bases). The CDR3 has 13 amino acids. V lost 5 bases and J lost 8, with 12 bases in between. The V gene's germline CDR1 is SGHTA and CDR2 FQGNSA. The DNA of the CDR3 is TGTGCCAGCAGCCGCGTGCAGGGAGAAAAACTGTTTTTT. Translating gives CASSRVQGEKLFF.

This chain joins TRBV19 and TRBJ2-2, with 13 bases identical to TRBD2. Trimming removed 1 base from V and 5 bases from J; junction bases left unmatched: 13. CDR1 and CDR2 (germline): LNHDA, SQIVND (reference sequence). The CDR3 runs 20 residues. DNA of the CDR3: TGTGCCAGTAGTATAGCCCGAGCCGGGACTAGCGGGGCCAGGACCGGGGAGCTGTTTTTT. Its translation: CASSIARAGTSGARTGELFF. Together with reference TRBV19 and TRBJ2-2, the CDR3 gives the full variable domain: DGGITQSPKYLFRKEGQNVTLSCEQNLNHDAMYWYRQDPGQGLRLIYYSQIVNDFQKGDIAEGYSVSREKKESFPLTVTSAQKNPTAFYLCASSIARAGTSGARTGELFFGEGSRLTVL.

V gene TRBV7-2 combines with J gene TRBJ1-6, with D possibly being TRBD1 (5 bases). The CDR3 has 13 residues. V was shortened by 5 bases and J by 7 bases, with 9 bases between the two germline ends. Germline lookup yields CDR1 SGHTA and CDR2 FQGNSA. CDR3 loop: CASSPRDNSPLHF. DNA of the CDR3: TGTGCCAGCAGCCCGCGGGACAATTCACCCCTCCACTTT.

The rearrangement joins TRBV29-1 to TRBJ2-3, with TRBD2 identical over 9 bases. V shed 4 bases and J 2 bases; nucleotides not matched to a gene: 7. The CDR3 consists of 15 residues. CDR1 is SQVTM, CDR2 ANQGSEA, per germline. The CDR3 loop is CSVARLAEYTDTQYF. CDR3 DNA sequence: TGCAGCGTTGCGAGACTAGCGGAGTACACAGATACGCAGTATTTT.

The chain joins TRBV4-3 to TRBJ2-3; 7 positions agree with TRBD2. The CDR3 length is 15 residues. J gave up 0 bases and V 2 bases, and 2 bases lay outside the gene matches. CDR1 is LGHNA and CDR2 is YSLEER in the germline V gene. This CDR3 is CASSQSGASTDTQYF. CDR3 nucleotide sequence: TGCGCCAGCAGCCAAAGCGGGGCTAGCACAGATACGCAGTATTTT.

This clone was seen once. The rearrangement uses TRBV24-1 and TRBJ2-3, with 9 bases lining up with TRBD1. The germline gives CDR1 KGHDR, CDR2 SFDVKD. The CDR3 covers 17 residues. The trim removed 4 bases at V and 2 bases at J, leaving 9 bases unmatched. CDR3 protein: CATSEALGQGNTDTQYF. The CDR3 DNA sequence: TGTGCCACCAGTGAAGCCCTTGGACAGGGGAACACAGATACGCAGTATTTT.

The chain links TRBV18 to TRBJ2-1; 11 nucleotides line up with TRBD2. J lost 15 bases, V lost 0 bases, and 10 bases had no gene match. Germline V CDR1 and CDR2: KGHSH, LQKENI. This CDR3 contains 15 residues. CDR3 sequence (DNA): TGTGCCAGCTCACCACCCCTAGCGGGGGGTCTAGGTGGGTTCTTC. The encoded protein is CASSPPLAGGLGGFF. The full variable domain, completed using reference TRBV18 and TRBJ2-1, is NAGVMQNPRHLVRRRGQEARLRCSPMKGHSHVYWYRQLPEEGLKFMVYLQKENIIDESGMPKERFSAEFPKEGPSILRIQQVVRGDSAAYFCASSPPLAGGLGGFFGPGTRLTVL.